The rows below give T cell receptor beta chains drawn from one sample of a study of blood T cell repertoires in COVID-19. Sequenced by immunoSEQ multiplex PCR; TCRdb stores in-frame clones only, minus some. The table records 35,000 to 40,000 clones, around 85% of them present only once. Material for sequencing was peripheral blood. These receptors came from a man at least 80 years old with active or convalescent COVID-19. Both conserved end residues are part of each CDR3. The order of the fields is clone size, V gene, CDR3 protein. Only some rows state a clone size, as once, few, many or a class for expanded clones.

abundance: -
v_gene: TRBV3-1/TRBV3-2
CDR3aa: CASSPPVGGSSYNEQFF

abundance: -
v_gene: TRBV9
CDR3aa: CASSVGTLSGNTIYF

abundance: -
v_gene: TRBV11-3
CDR3aa: CASSLSGQETQYF

abundance: -
v_gene: TRBV6-2/TRBV6-3
CDR3aa: CASSRRQGGNSPLHF

abundance: -
v_gene: TRBV19
CDR3aa: CASTTRGSVNQPQHF

abundance: -
v_gene: TRBV14
CDR3aa: CASSQEAGYGHFGYTF

abundance: -
v_gene: TRBV29-1
CDR3aa: CSVERGQGAGGYTF

abundance: once
v_gene: TRBV7-3
CDR3aa: CASSLGGSSADTQYF

abundance: -
v_gene: TRBV5-5
CDR3aa: CASSPQRLVVYEQFF

abundance: -
v_gene: TRBV4-2
CDR3aa: CASSQAGAGGFGEQFF

abundance: few
v_gene: TRBV2
CDR3aa: CASSGGIEPDTQYF

abundance: few
v_gene: TRBV18
CDR3aa: CASSPLGGNTEAFF

abundance: -
v_gene: TRBV6-5
CDR3aa: CASSPDSPNYGYTF

abundance: -
v_gene: TRBV5-1
CDR3aa: CASSLGQNTGELFF

abundance: -
v_gene: TRBV5-1
CDR3aa: CASSSTGEKETQYF

abundance: -
v_gene: TRBV15
CDR3aa: CATSRDFEGGGGELFF

abundance: few
v_gene: TRBV11-3
CDR3aa: CASSFGQSYEQYF

abundance: -
v_gene: TRBV29-1
CDR3aa: CSVDRDRIYGYTF

abundance: few
v_gene: TRBV7-2
CDR3aa: CASSLESVATIYF

abundance: few
v_gene: TRBV6-5
CDR3aa: CASSYGDRGDSPLHF

abundance: -
v_gene: TRBV6-4
CDR3aa: CASSPRLAENTGELFF

abundance: -
v_gene: TRBV5-4
CDR3aa: CASSSWDRPDLRGYTF

abundance: -
v_gene: TRBV12-3/TRBV12-4
CDR3aa: CASTRMGDTQYF

abundance: -
v_gene: TRBV19
CDR3aa: CASSIGLAGGPVKSYF

abundance: -
v_gene: TRBV27
CDR3aa: CASSYLGGGDLDEQFF

abundance: -
v_gene: TRBV7-7
CDR3aa: CASSLAGAPGNTIYF

abundance: -
v_gene: TRBV30
CDR3aa: CAWSSRSGPGGGRTDTQYF

abundance: -
v_gene: TRBV11-3
CDR3aa: CASSRSRGGGYEQYF

abundance: -
v_gene: TRBV7-8
CDR3aa: CASSLIGGQGGEQYF

abundance: few
v_gene: TRBV7-8
CDR3aa: CASSWGWNTEAFF

abundance: -
v_gene: TRBV10-3
CDR3aa: CAISDRQATNYEQYF

abundance: -
v_gene: TRBV4-3
CDR3aa: CASSQDNGGSTDTQYF

abundance: -
v_gene: TRBV2
CDR3aa: CASTRGGNTGELFF

abundance: -
v_gene: TRBV6-6
CDR3aa: CASTLISVNTEAFF

abundance: -
v_gene: TRBV7-3
CDR3aa: CASSRNPMGGVGNEQFF

abundance: -
v_gene: TRBV12-3/TRBV12-4
CDR3aa: CASSLSWRDGYTF